Below are 11 T cell receptor beta chains sequenced from a single sample in a study of lymphopenia after photon versus proton radiotherapy. Using immunoSEQ multiplex PCR, the repertoire was profiled, and TCRdb retains in-frame clones only, with some absent. Of more than 20,000 clones listed, around 85% were seen once; the top ten hold approximately 18%. The starting material was peripheral blood, obtained from a patient treated with photon-based radiotherapy. These receptors all come from a man aged 60 to 69 with pancreatic cancer.

The V call is TRBV18, the J call TRBJ2-2; D gene unclear. Germline values: CDR1 KGHSH, CDR2 LQKENI. The CDR3 is 18 amino acids. Trimming removed 2 bases at V and 4 bases at J, with 20 bases between. DNA for the CDR3: TGTGCCAGCTCACCATCCCCCGGTGCCAACCCGAGCACCGGGGAGCTGTTTTTT. Protein sequence: CASSPSPGANPSTGELFF.

This CDR3 reads CASSLYPGNTEAFF. In DNA, the CDR3 is TGCGCCAGCAGCTTGTACCCAGGGAACACTGAAGCTTTCTTT. The rearrangement uses TRBV5-1 and TRBJ1-1; D uncertain. Per the germline V gene, CDR1 is SGHRS and CDR2 is YFSETQ. The CDR3 runs 14 residues. Trimming left V 1 base short and J 1 base short, with 8 bases between.

This clone turned up a few times. The chain carries TRBV15 and TRBJ2-1, with D hard to call. The germline V and J ends were trimmed by 1 base and 10 bases, with 11 bases remaining between them. Germline CDR1 and CDR2: LNHNV and YYDKDF (reference sequence). The CDR3 contains 13 residues. This CDR3 is CATSRVPSGEQFF. The CDR3 DNA sequence: TGTGCCACCAGCAGAGTACCCTCGGGCGAGCAGTTCTTC.

This chain joins TRBV18 and TRBJ1-1, with 7 positions matching TRBD1. V shed 4 bases, J shed 2 bases, and the junction held 4 bases outside the gene matches. Germline V CDR1 and CDR2: KGHSH, LQKENI. The CDR3 covers 14 residues. The CDR3 DNA reads TGTGCCAGCTCACGACGGGACAGAAACACTGAAGCTTTCTTT. Translating gives CASSRRDRNTEAFF.

V is TRBV10-1 and J is TRBJ2-2; D is unclear. The V end was cut by 4 bases, the J end by 3 bases, with 6 bases between. The CDR3 loop spans 13 amino acids. Germline CDR1 and CDR2: WNHNN and SYGVQD (reference sequence). CDR3 sequence: CASSAGYTGELFF. The CDR3 DNA reads as TGCGCCAGCAGTGCCGGATACACCGGGGAGCTGTTTTTT.

The DNA of the CDR3 is TGTGCCAGCTTATACGTATGCACTAAATGGGGGCGAGCGACTAATGAAAAACTGTTTTTT. This sequence encodes CASLYVCTKWGRATNEKLFF. The chain links TRBV6-7 to TRBJ1-4; possibly TRBD1 for D (6 bases). TRBV6-7 is recorded as an ORF, its role being uncertain. The CDR3 spans 20 residues. V lost 8 bases, J lost 2 bases, and 30 bases lay in between.

This chain links TRBV14 with TRBJ1-2; 9 bases are shared with TRBD1. This CDR3 is 15 amino acids long. Germline-derived CDR1 and CDR2 are SGHDN and FVKESK. The V and J ends lost 3 bases and 4 bases, in that order; junction bases with no gene match: 6. As DNA, the CDR3 is TGTGCCAGCAGCCAGGACAGGGGATCGACCTATGGCTACACCTTC. It codes for CASSQDRGSTYGYTF.

The CDR3 spells CASSLVDGAGYTF. Here the CDR3 DNA reads TGTGCCAGCAGCTTAGTCGATGGAGCTGGCTACACCTTC. V is TRBV7-6 and J is TRBJ1-2; D unclear. The V and J ends lost 1 base and 7 bases respectively, with 10 bases between them. The CDR3 consists of 13 residues. Germline V gene data show CDR1 as SGHVS and CDR2 as FNYEAQ.

The chain has TRBV6-5 and TRBJ1-1, with no clear D. CDR1 MNHEY and CDR2 SVGAGI come from the germline V gene. This CDR3 is built from 14 residues. Trimming cost V 6 bases and J 10 bases, with 21 bases left between them. The CDR3 here is CASSQPGVGFGAFF. CDR3 in DNA: TGTGCCAGCAGCCAACCTGGGGTTGGATTCGGAGCTTTCTTT.

This sequence joins TRBV15 and TRBJ1-1; D is perhaps TRBD1 (6 bases). The CDR3 length is 15 residues. Germline CDR1 and CDR2: LNHNV and YYDKDF (reference sequence). The V gene lost 1 base and the J gene lost 7 bases, with 16 bases spanning the gap. The CDR3 DNA sequence: TGTGCCACCAGCAGAGGTCTGACAGGAGGGCTTGAAGCTTTCTTT. Its protein is CATSRGLTGGLEAFF.

The CDR3 loop reads CASGLVLNRARLNGYTF. CDR3 nucleotide sequence: TGTGCTAGTGGTTTGGTACTAAACAGGGCCCGTCTAAATGGCTACACCTTC. V gene TRBV12-5 combines with J gene TRBJ1-2; D is possibly TRBD1 (6 bases). CDR1 is LGHNT and CDR2 is FRNRAP in the germline V gene. V lost 0 bases, J lost 6 bases, and 20 bases lay in between. The length of the CDR3 is 17 residues. The full variable domain, its missing parts supplied by reference TRBV12-5 and TRBJ1-2, is DARVTQTPRHKVTEMGQEVTMRCQPILGHNTVFWYRQTMMQGLELLAYFRNRAPLDDSGMPKDRFSAEMPDATLATLKIQPSEPRDSAVYFCASGLVLNRARLNGYTFGSGTRLTVV.